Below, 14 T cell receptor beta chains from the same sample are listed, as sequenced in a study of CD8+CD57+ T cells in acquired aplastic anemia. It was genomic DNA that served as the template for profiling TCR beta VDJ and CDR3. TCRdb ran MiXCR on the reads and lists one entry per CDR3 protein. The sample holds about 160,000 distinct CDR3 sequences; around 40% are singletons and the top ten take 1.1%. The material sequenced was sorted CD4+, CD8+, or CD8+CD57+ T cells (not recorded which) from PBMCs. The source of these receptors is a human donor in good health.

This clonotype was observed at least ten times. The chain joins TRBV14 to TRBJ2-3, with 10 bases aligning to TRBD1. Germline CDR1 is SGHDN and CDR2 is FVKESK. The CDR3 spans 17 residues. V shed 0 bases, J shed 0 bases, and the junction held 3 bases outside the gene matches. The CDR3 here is CASSQDKGQGSTDTQYF. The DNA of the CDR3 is TGTGCCAGCAGCCAAGATAAGGGACAGGGGAGCACAGATACGCAGTATTTT.

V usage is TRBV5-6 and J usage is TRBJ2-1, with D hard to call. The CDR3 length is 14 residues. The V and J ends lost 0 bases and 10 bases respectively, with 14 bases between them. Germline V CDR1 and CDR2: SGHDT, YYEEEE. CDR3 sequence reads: CASSLEAGTYEQFF. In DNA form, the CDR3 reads TGTGCCAGCAGCTTGGAGGCAGGCACTTACGAGCAGTTCTTC.

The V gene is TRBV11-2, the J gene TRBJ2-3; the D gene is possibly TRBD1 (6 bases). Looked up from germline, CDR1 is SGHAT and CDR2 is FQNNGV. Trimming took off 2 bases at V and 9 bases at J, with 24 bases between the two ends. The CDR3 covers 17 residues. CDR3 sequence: CASSLRGTAIAVGTQYF. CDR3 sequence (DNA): TGTGCCAGCAGCTTAAGGGGGACCGCTATAGCAGTTGGAACGCAGTATTTT.

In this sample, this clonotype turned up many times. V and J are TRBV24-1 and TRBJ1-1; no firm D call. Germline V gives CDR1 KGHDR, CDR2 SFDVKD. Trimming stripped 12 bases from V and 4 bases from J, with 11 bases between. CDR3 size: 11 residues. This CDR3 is CAPLSITEAFF. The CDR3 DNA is TGTGCCCCGTTAAGCATCACTGAAGCTTTCTTT.

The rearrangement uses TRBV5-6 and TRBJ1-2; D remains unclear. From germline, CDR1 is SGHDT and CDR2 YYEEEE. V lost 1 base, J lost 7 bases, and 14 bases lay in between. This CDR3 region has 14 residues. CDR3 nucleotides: TGTGCCAGCAGCTTGAAGACGATTGGGTGTGGCTACACCTTC. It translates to CASSLKTIGCGYTF. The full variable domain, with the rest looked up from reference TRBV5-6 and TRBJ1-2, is DAGVTQSPTHLIKTRGQQVTLRCSPKSGHDTVSWYQQALGQGPQFIFQYYEEEERQRGNFPDRFSGHQFPNYSSELNVNALLLGDSALYLCASSLKTIGCGYTFGSGTRLTVV.

For the CDR3, the DNA is TGTGCTAGTGGTGGCAGGGCCTACGAGCAGTACTTC. This encodes CASGGRAYEQYF. The gene calls are TRBV12-5 and TRBJ2-7; a possible D gene is TRBD1 (5 bases). The CDR3 extends over 12 amino acids. Germline assignment: CDR1 LGHNT and CDR2 FRNRAP. Deletions cut 5 bases from V and 2 bases from J, with 7 bases between. Full variable domain (remainder filled in from reference TRBV12-5 and TRBJ2-7): DARVTQTPRHKVTEMGQEVTMRCQPILGHNTVFWYRQTMMQGLELLAYFRNRAPLDDSGMPKDRFSAEMPDATLATLKIQPSEPRDSAVYFCASGGRAYEQYFGPGTRLTVT.

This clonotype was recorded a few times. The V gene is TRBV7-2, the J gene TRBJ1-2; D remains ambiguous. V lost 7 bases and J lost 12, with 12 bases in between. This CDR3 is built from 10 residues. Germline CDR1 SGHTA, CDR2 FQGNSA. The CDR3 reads CASTGLANTF. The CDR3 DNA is TGTGCCAGCACAGGACTGGCCAACACCTTC.

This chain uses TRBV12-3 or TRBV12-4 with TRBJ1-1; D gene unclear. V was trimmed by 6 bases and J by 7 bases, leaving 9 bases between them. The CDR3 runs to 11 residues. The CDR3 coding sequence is TGTGCCAGCAGGGATCGGGTTGAAGCTTTCTTT. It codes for CASRDRVEAFF.

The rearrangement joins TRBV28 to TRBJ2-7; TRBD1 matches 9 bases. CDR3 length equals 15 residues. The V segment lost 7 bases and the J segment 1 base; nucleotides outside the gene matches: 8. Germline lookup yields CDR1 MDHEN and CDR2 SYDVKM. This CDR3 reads CASIHPGQGSYEQYF. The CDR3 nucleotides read TGTGCCAGCATTCATCCGGGACAGGGATCCTACGAGCAGTACTTC. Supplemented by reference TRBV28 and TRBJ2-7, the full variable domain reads DVKVTQSSRYLVKRTGEKVFLECVQDMDHENMFWYRQDPGLGLRLIYFSYDVKMKEKGDIPEGYSVSREKKERFSLILESASTNQTSMYLCASIHPGQGSYEQYFGPGTRLTVT.

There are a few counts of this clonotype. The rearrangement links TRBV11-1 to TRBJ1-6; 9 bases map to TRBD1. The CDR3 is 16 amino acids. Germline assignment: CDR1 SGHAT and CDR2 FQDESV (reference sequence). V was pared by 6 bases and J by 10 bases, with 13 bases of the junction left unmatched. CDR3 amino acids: CASRLQGAEGGSPLHF. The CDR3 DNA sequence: TGTGCCAGCAGGCTACAGGGGGCGGAAGGGGGATCACCCCTCCACTTT. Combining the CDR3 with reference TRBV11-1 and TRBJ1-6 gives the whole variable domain EAEVAQSPRYKITEKSQAVAFWCDPISGHATLYWYRQILGQGPELLVQFQDESVVDDSQLPKDRFSAERLKGVDSTLKIQPAELGDSAMYLCASRLQGAEGGSPLHFGNGTRLTVT.

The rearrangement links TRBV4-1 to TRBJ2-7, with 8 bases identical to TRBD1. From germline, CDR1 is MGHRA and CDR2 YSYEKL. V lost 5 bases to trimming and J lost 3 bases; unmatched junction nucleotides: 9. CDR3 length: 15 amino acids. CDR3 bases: TGCGCCAGCAGCACTTCCCTTACAGGGGGCTACGAGCAGTACTTC. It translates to CASSTSLTGGYEQYF.

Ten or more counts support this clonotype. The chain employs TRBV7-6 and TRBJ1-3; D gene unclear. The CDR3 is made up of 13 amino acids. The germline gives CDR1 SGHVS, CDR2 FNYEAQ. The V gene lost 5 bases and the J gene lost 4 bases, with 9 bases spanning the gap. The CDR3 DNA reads TGTGCCAGCAGCCCAAGATTAGGAAACACCATATATTTT. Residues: CASSPRLGNTIYF. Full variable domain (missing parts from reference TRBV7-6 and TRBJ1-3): GAGVSQSPRYKVTKRGQDVALRCDPISGHVSLYWYRQALGQGPEFLTYFNYEAQQDKSGLPNDRFSAERPEGSISTLTIQRTEQRDSAMYRCASSPRLGNTIYFGEGSWLTVV.

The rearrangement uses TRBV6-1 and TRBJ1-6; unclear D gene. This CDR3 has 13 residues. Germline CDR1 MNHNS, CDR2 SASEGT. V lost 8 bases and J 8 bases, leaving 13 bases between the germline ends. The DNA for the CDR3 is TGTGCCAGCTCCGGTCAGTCATATTCACCCCTCCACTTT. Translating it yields CASSGQSYSPLHF.

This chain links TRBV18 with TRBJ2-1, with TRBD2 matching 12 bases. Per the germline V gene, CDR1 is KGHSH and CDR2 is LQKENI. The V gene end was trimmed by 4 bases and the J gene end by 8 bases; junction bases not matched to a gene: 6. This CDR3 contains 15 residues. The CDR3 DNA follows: TGTGCCAGCTCACGAGGACTAGCGGGATTAGATGAGCAGTTCTTC. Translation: CASSRGLAGLDEQFF.